Below, 10 T cell receptor beta chains from the same sample are listed, as sequenced in a study of post-analysis software for immune sequencing data. Study observations and caveats: Higher frequency in patients than in controls was seen for about 5 TRBV segments, with TRBV5-6, TRBV5-1 and TRBV20-1 among them.

Included in the TCR beta cDNA libraries were unique molecular identifiers. TCRdb processed the PCR reads anew with MiXCR; each CDR3 protein has one entry. Of hundreds of thousands of distinct CDR3 sequences in the sample, around 40% were seen once. Their target antigens are unknown. Material: blood. The receptors were sampled from a girl between 5 and 17 years old with multiple sclerosis.

V gene TRBV5-1 combines with J gene TRBJ1-2, with TRBD1 matching over 8 bases. Germline V gene lookup returns CDR1 SGHRS and CDR2 YFSETQ. Unmatched junction bases numbered 9, after V lost 0 bases and J lost 5 bases. The CDR3 covers 16 residues. CDR3 DNA: TGCGCCAGCAGCTTGGCAGGCAGGGGGCAAGGGTATGGCTACACCTTC. This codes for CASSLAGRGQGYGYTF.

The chain has TRBV20-1 and TRBJ2-3, with 9 positions matching TRBD1. CDR3 length equals 17 residues. Unmatched junction bases numbered 14, after V lost 1 base and J lost 6 bases. CDR1 DFQATT and CDR2 SNEGSKA come from the germline V gene (reference sequence). The CDR3 DNA sequence: TGCAGTGCTAGAGTACTTCCGGGACAGGGATTAGCGGATACGCAGTATTTT. It translates to CSARVLPGQGLADTQYF.

The sample holds many counts of this clonotype. The V call is TRBV12-3 or TRBV12-4, the J call TRBJ1-2; the D gene is possibly TRBD1 (6 bases). This CDR3 comprises 14 residues. V shed 4 bases and J shed 0 bases, with 9 bases lying between them. The CDR3 protein is CASSWTDANYGYTF. The CDR3 coding sequence is TGTGCCAGCAGTTGGACAGACGCTAACTATGGCTACACCTTC.

The chain employs TRBV7-2 and TRBJ2-6; D gene uncertain. Germline CDR1 and CDR2: SGHTA and FQGNSA. The CDR3 extends over 16 amino acids. V was trimmed by 5 bases and J by 0 bases, leaving 11 bases between them. CDR3 sequence (DNA): TGTGCCAGCAGCCGTAGCCTTTTCTCTGGGGCCAACGTCCTGACTTTC. The encoded protein is CASSRSLFSGANVLTF.

The J gene is TRBJ1-1, the V gene TRBV7-9; D not certain. This CDR3 spans 14 amino acids. With 3 bases removed from V and 5 bases from J, the gap between germline ends came to 13 bases. The V gene's germline CDR1 is SEHNR and CDR2 FQNEAQ (reference sequence). The CDR3 DNA reads as TGTGCCAGCAGCTTGAACCCGATTGGAACTGAAGCTTTCTTT. It specifies CASSLNPIGTEAFF.

This clonotype was counted once. V is TRBV9 and J is TRBJ2-5; possibly TRBD1 or TRBD2 for D (6 bases each). Gene TRBJ2-7 matches the end of the DNA better, so the J call may be wrong. Germline CDR1 SGDLS, CDR2 YYNGEE. The CDR3 covers 17 residues. The DNA of the CDR3 is TGTGCCAGCAGCTCCACGAGGGGGGAGACAAGTGCCTACGAGCAGTACTTC. Its protein product is CASSSTRGETSAYEQYF.

This clonotype was detected a few times. This chain links TRBV7-8 with TRBJ1-1, with TRBD1 identical over 7 bases. CDR1 and CDR2 (germline): SGHVS, FQNEAQ. J was trimmed by 3 bases and V by 5 bases; bases with no gene match: 9. The CDR3 spans 15 residues. CDR3 sequence: CASSVHRGRDTEAFF. CDR3 coding DNA: TGTGCCAGCAGCGTGCACAGGGGTCGGGACACTGAAGCTTTCTTT.

Here the CDR3 DNA reads TGTGCCAGCAGTGAAGTGGGGCTTCGGGAGCAGTTCTTC. Translation gives CASSEVGLREQFF. J is TRBJ2-1 and V is TRBV2, with D tentatively TRBD1 (5 bases). The CDR3 spans 13 residues. The V end was cut by 1 base, the J end by 10 bases, with 11 bases between. Germline V gene data show CDR1 as SNHLY and CDR2 as FYNNEI.

This chain uses TRBV29-1 with TRBJ2-5, with 9 bases aligning to TRBD1. Trimming at V came to 6 bases and at J to 4 bases, leaving 12 bases not matched to a gene. CDR3 length equals 15 residues. The germline V gene encodes CDR1 SQVTM and CDR2 ANQGSEA. CDR3 coding DNA: TGCAGCGTAGGGCCGACAGGGGGTAGAGGAGAGACCCAGTACTTC. This translates into CSVGPTGGRGETQYF.

This chain connects TRBV7-3 to TRBJ2-3; 10 nucleotides line up with TRBD2. Germline V gives CDR1 SGHTA, CDR2 FQGTGA. The CDR3 sequence is 15 residues long. The V gene end was trimmed by 5 bases and the J gene end by 4 bases; junction bases not matched to a gene: 6. In DNA, the CDR3 is TGTGCCAGCAGCCTTCAGACTAGCGGGCCAGATACGCAGTATTTT. Its translation is CASSLQTSGPDTQYF.